This entry describes one TCR beta chain. The antigen remains undetermined. This record belongs to a study of T cells in Graves' hyperthyroidism and ophthalmopathy. Hyperthyroidism in the patients, aged 18 to 65, was newly diagnosed and under 2 months in duration. The source material, RNA transcripts, was used to amplify TCR beta CDR3 regions. The TCR CDR3 first-round RT-PCR relied on the HTBI primer set. TCRdb re-analysed the multiplex PCR reads in MiXCR, keeping a single row per CDR3 protein. The top ten hold about 5% of the sample, which has roughly 380,000 distinct CDR3 sequences, approximately 13% seen once. The study's findings and limits: It was a median about seven months before onset that the model predicted ophthalmopathy.

The sequenced sample consisted of blood. The clonotype comes from a woman aged 18 to 35 with Graves' hyperthyroidism.

The CDR3 region is CASSSQGIPDTQYF. CDR3 DNA: TGCGCCAGCAGCTCACAGGGAATCCCAGATACGCAGTATTTT. The chain links TRBV5-1 to TRBJ2-3; possibly TRBD1 for D (6 bases). Deletions cut 3 bases from V and 4 bases from J, with 12 bases between. The CDR3 loop spans 14 amino acids. Germline values: CDR1 SGHRS, CDR2 YFSETQ.